These 25 T cell receptor beta chains originate from one sample sequenced in a study of CD8+CD57+ T cells in acquired aplastic anemia. Profiles of TCR beta VDJ and CDR3 were generated from a genomic DNA template. TCRdb fed the reads into MiXCR, producing one record per CDR3 protein. The repertoire consists of under 200,000 distinct CDR3 sequences, with around 40% occurring once and the leading ten covering approximately 1%. The source material was sorted CD4+, CD8+, or CD8+CD57+ T cells (not recorded which) from PBMCs. Every receptor here comes from a human donor in good health.

The chain recombines TRBV11-3 with TRBJ1-2; D gene unclear. Germline CDR1 is SGHNT and CDR2 is YENEEA. V lost 4 bases and J 3 bases, leaving 9 bases between the germline ends. The CDR3 loop spans 13 amino acids. CDR3 sequence: CASSSLVDYGYTF. CDR3 DNA sequence: TGTGCCAGCAGCTCTTTGGTTGACTATGGCTACACCTTC.

Of note for this clonotype: A much bigger clone sits one base away, suggesting this may be a read error. This chain uses TRBV12-3 or TRBV12-4 with TRBJ2-5; D is unresolved. There are 11 residues in the CDR3. The CDR3 DNA sequence: TGTGCCGGCAGCCAAGGGGAGACCCAGTACTTC. Translating gives CAGSQGETQYF.

The chain has TRBV2 and TRBJ2-7; possible D gene TRBD2, 5 bases. This CDR3 has 11 amino acids. The germline gives CDR1 SNHLY, CDR2 FYNNEI. V lost 3 bases to trimming and J lost 9 bases, with 9 bases between them. The chain's CDR3 is CASSDGGGQYF. DNA for the CDR3: TGTGCCAGCAGTGATGGAGGAGGGCAGTACTTC. The whole variable domain, remainder taken from reference TRBV2 and TRBJ2-7, is EPEVTQTPSHQVTQMGQEVILRCVPISNHLYFYWYRQILGQKVEFLVSFYNNEISEKSEIFDDQFSVERPDGSNFTLKIRSTKLEDSAMYFCASSDGGGQYFGPGTRLTVT.

The rearrangement links TRBV25-1 to TRBJ2-3, with 8 bases aligning to TRBD2. CDR3 length equals 18 residues. V gave up 4 bases and J gave up 6 bases; unmatched junction bases: 18. Germline loops: CDR1 MGHDK, CDR2 SYGVNS. CDR3 sequence reads: CASSAGGLEYSRRDTQYF. The CDR3 DNA sequence: TGTGCCAGCAGTGCTGGGGGACTAGAGTATAGTAGAAGGGATACGCAGTATTTT.

This clonotype was observed a single time. The chain combines TRBV2 with TRBJ1-6, with TRBD1 as a possible D gene (6 bases). This CDR3 has 14 amino acids. Looked up from germline, CDR1 is SNHLY and CDR2 is FYNNEI. V lost 2 bases to trimming and J lost 11 bases, with 13 bases between them. In nucleotides, the CDR3 is TGTGCCAGCAGTGAATTTGCAGGGGTCCCACCCCTCCACTTT. Encoded protein: CASSEFAGVPPLHF. Looking up the rest from reference TRBV2 and TRBJ1-6 gives the full variable domain: EPEVTQTPSHQVTQMGQEVILRCVPISNHLYFYWYRQILGQKVEFLVSFYNNEISEKSEIFDDQFSVERPDGSNFTLKIRSTKLEDSAMYFCASSEFAGVPPLHFGNGTRLTVT.

V usage is TRBV14 and J usage is TRBJ1-3, with D uncertain. The CDR3 has 19 residues. CDR1 is SGHDN, CDR2 FVKESK, per germline. The V end was cut by 5 bases, the J end by 0 bases, with 23 bases between. The CDR3 coding sequence is TGTGCCAGCAGCTTAGGACCCTTGCGGACGGCGCTCTCTGGAAACACCATATATTTT. The encoded protein is CASSLGPLRTALSGNTIYF.

In this sample, this clonotype turned up many times. CDR3 residues: CSAHGQGNTDTQYF. Here the CDR3 DNA reads TGCAGTGCCCATGGGCAAGGAAACACAGATACGCAGTATTTT. This chain uses TRBV20-1 with TRBJ2-3; no definite D call. This CDR3 comprises 14 residues. Trimming removed 6 bases at V and 2 bases at J, with 15 bases between. The V gene's germline CDR1 is DFQATT and CDR2 SNEGSKA (reference sequence).

The gene calls are TRBV5-1 and TRBJ2-1, with TRBD2 as a possible D gene (6 bases). Germline assignment: CDR1 SGHRS and CDR2 YFSETQ. Trimming cost V 7 bases and J 0 bases, with 11 bases left between them. CDR3 length equals 14 residues. CDR3: CASPTSSSYNEQFF. The CDR3 DNA sequence: TGCGCCAGCCCGACTAGTAGCTCCTACAATGAGCAGTTCTTC.

About this clonotype: A much bigger clone sits one base away, suggesting this may be a read error. This chain links TRBV11-1 with TRBJ1-3, with D perhaps TRBD1 (6 bases). This CDR3 is 17 amino acids long. CDR1 SGHAT and CDR2 FQDESV come from the germline V gene (reference sequence). The CDR3 DNA reads as TGTGCCAGCAGGTCCCCGGGACACCCGACCTCTGGAGACACCATATATTTT. Translated: CASRSPGHPTSGDTIYF.

As regards this clonotype: With a much larger clone just one base away, this may be a read error. The chain is built from TRBV12-3 or TRBV12-4 and TRBJ1-3; 8 positions agree with TRBD1. This CDR3 has 14 residues. The CDR3 nucleotides are TGTGCCAGCGGTTTGACAGGGGCCGGAAACACCATATATTTT. Encoded protein: CASGLTGAGNTIYF.

This clonotype appeared a few times. The rearrangement links TRBV20-1 to TRBJ2-2; 11 nucleotides agree with TRBD2. In germline, CDR1 is DFQATT, CDR2 SNEGSKA (reference sequence). V shed 3 bases and J 9 bases; nucleotides not matched to a gene: 6. The length of the CDR3 is 14 residues. DNA of the CDR3: TGCAGTGCTAGCATTAGCGGGAGGGCCCGGGAGCTGTTTTTT. Its translation: CSASISGRARELFF.

This chain links TRBV18 with TRBJ1-2, with 9 bases that match TRBD1. This CDR3 spans 15 amino acids. Germline CDR1 and CDR2: KGHSH and LQKENI. V dropped 6 bases and J dropped 7; count of bases not matched to a gene: 12. The CDR3 loop reads CASSNWDRAGGGYTF. CDR3 nucleotide sequence: TGTGCCAGCTCCAACTGGGACAGGGCTGGTGGTGGCTACACCTTC. The full variable domain, in which reference TRBV18 and TRBJ1-2 provide the parts outside the CDR3, is NAGVMQNPRHLVRRRGQEARLRCSPMKGHSHVYWYRQLPEEGLKFMVYLQKENIIDESGMPKERFSAEFPKEGPSILRIQQVVRGDSAAYFCASSNWDRAGGGYTFGSGTRLTVV.

Concerning this clonotype: Germline and junction disagree at one end, which may indicate a read error. The chain joins TRBV10-3 to TRBJ1-1; the match to TRBD1 covers 12 bases. The CDR3 is made up of 18 amino acids. The germline gives CDR1 ENHRY, CDR2 SYGVKD. CDR3 amino acids: CAISESAGRDRGRTEAFF. The CDR3 DNA reads TGTGCCATCAGTGAGTCTGCGGGGAGGGACAGGGGGCGAACTGAGGCTTTCTTT.

The rearrangement uses TRBV20-1 and TRBJ2-7; TRBD2 agrees at 13 bases. The germline gives CDR1 DFQATT, CDR2 SNEGSKA (reference sequence). Trimming took 6 bases from V and 7 from J; bases not matched to a gene: 12. The CDR3 runs 15 residues. CDR3 loop: CSARGLAGESGEQYF. In DNA form, the CDR3 reads TGCAGTGCGCGTGGACTAGCGGGAGAGTCCGGGGAGCAGTACTTC.

This clonotype was observed many times. V usage is TRBV10-2 and J usage is TRBJ2-1; 7 nucleotides agree with TRBD2. Germline V gives CDR1 WSHSY, CDR2 SAAADI. Losses at the gene ends were 10 bases for V and 5 bases for J; bases not matched to a gene: 14. The CDR3 is 15 amino acids. This chain's CDR3 is CATQRGPPPNNEQFF. The CDR3 nucleotides are TGCGCCACCCAGCGGGGTCCGCCACCCAACAATGAGCAGTTCTTC.

The table lists this clonotype with many counts. The rearrangement uses TRBV5-8 and TRBJ1-2; TRBD1 might be the D (6 bases). The V gene's germline CDR1 is SGHTS and CDR2 YDEGEE. V dropped 4 bases and J dropped 1 base, with 11 bases sitting between them. CDR3 length equals 14 residues. The CDR3 loop reads CASSRDTFNYGYTF. DNA of the CDR3: TGTGCCAGCAGCCGGGACACCTTTAACTATGGCTACACCTTC.

J is TRBJ1-5 and V is TRBV20-1; the D is unclear. CDR1 and CDR2 from the germline V gene are DFQATT and SNEGSKA (reference sequence). This CDR3 has 13 residues. The germline V and J ends were trimmed by 4 bases and 2 bases, with 9 bases remaining between them. The DNA for the CDR3 is TGCAGTGCTAAGGTTGTCGGCAATCAGCCCCAGCATTTT. Translating it yields CSAKVVGNQPQHF.

This sequence joins TRBV5-6 and TRBJ1-6; no definite D call. Germline values: CDR1 SGHDT, CDR2 YYEEEE. Trimming cost V 1 base and J 0 bases, with 5 bases left between them. This CDR3 spans 15 amino acids. The CDR3 sequence: CASSLLCSYNSPLHF. For the CDR3, the DNA is TGTGCCAGCAGCTTGCTGTGCTCCTATAATTCACCCCTCCACTTT.

The gene calls are TRBV20-1 and TRBJ1-6; the match to TRBD1 covers 8 bases. This CDR3 has 15 amino acids. Germline V CDR1 and CDR2: DFQATT, SNEGSKA (reference sequence). Losses at the gene ends were 0 bases for V and 10 bases for J; bases not matched to a gene: 8. Here the CDR3 DNA reads TGCAGTGCTAGAGATCGCACAGGGGGGGGCTCACCCCTCCACTTT. This codes for CSARDRTGGGSPLHF.

The sample holds many counts of this clonotype. The chain recombines TRBV12-3 or TRBV12-4 with TRBJ2-7; D is perhaps TRBD1 (5 bases). The CDR3 length is 14 residues. V lost 7 bases and J 5 bases, leaving 18 bases between the germline ends. CDR3 region: CASTLRRGDNEQYF. In nucleotides, the CDR3 is TGTGCCAGCACCCTCCGAAGGGGTGATAACGAGCAGTACTTC.

The gene calls are TRBV29-1 and TRBJ2-1, with TRBD1 as a possible D gene (6 bases). V lost 8 bases, J lost 2 bases, and 7 bases lay in between. CDR3 length equals 11 residues. Germline V lookup: CDR1 SQVTM, CDR2 ANQGSEA. Here the CDR3 reads CSQGTYNEQFF. The DNA of the CDR3 is TGCAGCCAGGGGACCTACAATGAGCAGTTCTTC.

This clonotype was picked up many times. CDR3 sequence: CASSPRTMPGTQYF. The CDR3, as DNA: TGTGCCAGCAGCCCACGGACTATGCCCGGGACCCAGTACTTC. V and J are TRBV7-8 and TRBJ2-5, with D perhaps TRBD2 (6 bases). The CDR3 spans 14 residues. Germline-derived CDR1 and CDR2 are SGHVS and FQNEAQ. V was clipped by 5 bases and J by 7 bases, with 17 bases between them. Variable domain in full (rest from reference TRBV7-8 and TRBJ2-5): GAGVSQSPRYKVAKRGQDVALRCDPISGHVSLFWYQQALGQGPEFLTYFQNEAQLDKSGLPSDRFFAERPEGSVSTLKIQRTQQEDSAVYLCASSPRTMPGTQYFGPGTRLLVL.

V is TRBV7-8 and J is TRBJ1-1; no definite D call. CDR1 is SGHVS and CDR2 is FQNEAQ in the germline V gene. The CDR3 runs to 11 residues. V lost 0 bases and J 8 bases, leaving 4 bases between the germline ends. This CDR3 is CASSLAREAFF. The CDR3, as DNA: TGTGCCAGCAGCTTAGCGAGAGAAGCTTTCTTT.

This clonotype occurred many times. This sequence joins TRBV20-1 and TRBJ1-6; D might be TRBD1 (5 bases). CDR3 length: 15 amino acids. Germline V gene sequence: CDR1 DFQATT, CDR2 SNEGSKA (reference sequence). The V gene lost 1 base and the J gene lost 7 bases, with 14 bases spanning the gap. CDR3 protein: CSARATGVVNSPLHF. The CDR3 coding sequence is TGCAGTGCTAGAGCAACAGGCGTAGTCAATTCACCCCTCCACTTT.

The chain joins TRBV15 to TRBJ2-1; the D is unclear. CDR1 LNHNV and CDR2 YYDKDF come from the germline V gene (reference sequence). V was trimmed by 0 bases and J by 8 bases, leaving 2 bases between them. The length of the CDR3 is 11 residues. Here the CDR3 reads CATSREDEQFF. The CDR3 coding sequence is TGTGCCACCAGCAGAGAGGATGAGCAGTTCTTC.